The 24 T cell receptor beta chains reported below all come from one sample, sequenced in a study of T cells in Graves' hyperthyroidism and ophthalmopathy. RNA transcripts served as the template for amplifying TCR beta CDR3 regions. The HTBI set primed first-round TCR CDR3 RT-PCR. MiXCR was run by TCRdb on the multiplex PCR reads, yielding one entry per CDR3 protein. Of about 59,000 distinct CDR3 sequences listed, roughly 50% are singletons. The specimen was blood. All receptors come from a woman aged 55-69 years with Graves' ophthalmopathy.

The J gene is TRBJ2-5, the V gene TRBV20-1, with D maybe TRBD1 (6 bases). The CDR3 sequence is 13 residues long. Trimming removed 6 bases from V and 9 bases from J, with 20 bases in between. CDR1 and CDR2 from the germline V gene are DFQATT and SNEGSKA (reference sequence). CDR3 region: CSANGGLNQPQYF. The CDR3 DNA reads TGCAGTGCCAATGGGGGCCTCAATCAGCCCCAGTACTTC.

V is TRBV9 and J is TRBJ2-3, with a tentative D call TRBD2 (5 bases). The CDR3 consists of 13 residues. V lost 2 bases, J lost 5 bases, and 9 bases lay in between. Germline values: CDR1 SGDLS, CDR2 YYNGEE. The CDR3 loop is CASSVGVRDTQYF. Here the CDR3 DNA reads TGTGCCAGCAGCGTCGGGGTGAGAGATACGCAGTATTTT.

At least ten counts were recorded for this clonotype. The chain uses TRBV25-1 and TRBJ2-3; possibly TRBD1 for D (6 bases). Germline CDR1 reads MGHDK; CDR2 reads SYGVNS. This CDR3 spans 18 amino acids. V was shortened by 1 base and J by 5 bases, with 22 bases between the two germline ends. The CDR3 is CASSEFGKSQGFGDTQYF. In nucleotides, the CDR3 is TGTGCCAGCAGTGAATTCGGAAAATCACAGGGCTTCGGAGATACGCAGTATTTT.

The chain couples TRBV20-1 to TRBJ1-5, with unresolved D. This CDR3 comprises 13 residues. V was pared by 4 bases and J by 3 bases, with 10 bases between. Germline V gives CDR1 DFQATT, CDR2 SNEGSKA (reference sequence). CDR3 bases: TGCAGTGCTAATAAACAAAACAATCAGCCCCAGCATTTT. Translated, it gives CSANKQNNQPQHF.

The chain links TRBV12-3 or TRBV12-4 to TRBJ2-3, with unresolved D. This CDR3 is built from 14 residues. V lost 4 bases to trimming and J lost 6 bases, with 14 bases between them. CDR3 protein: CASSSINTGDTQYF. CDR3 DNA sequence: TGTGCCAGCAGTTCTATTAATACCGGGGATACGCAGTATTTT.

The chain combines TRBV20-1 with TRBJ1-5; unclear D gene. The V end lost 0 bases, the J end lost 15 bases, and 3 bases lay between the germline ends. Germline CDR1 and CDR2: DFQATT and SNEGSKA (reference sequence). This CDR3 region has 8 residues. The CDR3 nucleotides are TGCAGTGCTAGAGATTTGCATTTT. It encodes CSARDLHF.

The CDR3 spells CASSLVSGQETQYF. The CDR3 DNA sequence: TGTGCCAGCAGCTTAGTTTCGGGGCAAGAGACCCAGTACTTC. The chain combines TRBV7-2 with TRBJ2-5; weak D call: TRBD2 (5 bases). The CDR3 has 14 residues. Between the trimmed V and J ends, which lost 1 base and 2 bases, there was a span of 8 bases. Germline lookup yields CDR1 SGHTA and CDR2 FQGNSA.

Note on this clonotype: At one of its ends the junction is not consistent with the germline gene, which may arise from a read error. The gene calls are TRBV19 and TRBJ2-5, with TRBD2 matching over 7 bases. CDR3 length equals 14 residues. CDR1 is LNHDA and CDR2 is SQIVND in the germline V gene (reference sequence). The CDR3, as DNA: TGTGCCGGTAGTATGGAAGGGAGGGGAGAGACCCAGTACTTC. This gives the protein CAGSMEGRGETQYF.

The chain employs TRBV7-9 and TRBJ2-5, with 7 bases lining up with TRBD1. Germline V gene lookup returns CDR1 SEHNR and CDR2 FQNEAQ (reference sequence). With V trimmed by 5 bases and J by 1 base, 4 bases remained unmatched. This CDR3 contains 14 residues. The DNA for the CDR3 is TGTGCCAGCAGCAAACGGACAGGCCAAGAGACCCAGTACTTC. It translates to CASSKRTGQETQYF.

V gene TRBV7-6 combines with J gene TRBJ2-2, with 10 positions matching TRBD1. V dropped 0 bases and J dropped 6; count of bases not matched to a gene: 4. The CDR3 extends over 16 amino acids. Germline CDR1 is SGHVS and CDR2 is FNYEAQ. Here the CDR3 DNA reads TGTGCCAGCAGCTTAGCGGGACAGGGGCTCGCCGGGGAGCTGTTTTTT. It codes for CASSLAGQGLAGELFF.

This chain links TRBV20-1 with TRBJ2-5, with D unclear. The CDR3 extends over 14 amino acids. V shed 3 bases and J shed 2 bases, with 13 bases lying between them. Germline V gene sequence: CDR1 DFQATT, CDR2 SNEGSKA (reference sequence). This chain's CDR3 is CSASHSPQQETQYF. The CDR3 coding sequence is TGCAGTGCTAGCCACAGTCCCCAACAAGAGACCCAGTACTTC.

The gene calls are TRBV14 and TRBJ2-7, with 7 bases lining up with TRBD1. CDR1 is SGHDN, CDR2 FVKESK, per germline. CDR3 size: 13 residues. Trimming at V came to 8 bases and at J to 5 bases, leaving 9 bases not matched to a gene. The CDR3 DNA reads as TGTGCCAGCCGGCCGCGTACAGGGGACGAGCAGTACTTC. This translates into CASRPRTGDEQYF.

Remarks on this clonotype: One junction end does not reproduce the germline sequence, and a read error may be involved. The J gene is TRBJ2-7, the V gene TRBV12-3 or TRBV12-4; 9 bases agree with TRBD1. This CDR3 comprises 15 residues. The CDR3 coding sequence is TGTGCCAGCAGTATCACCGGGACAGGGTCCTACGAGCAGCACTTC. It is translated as CASSITGTGSYEQHF.

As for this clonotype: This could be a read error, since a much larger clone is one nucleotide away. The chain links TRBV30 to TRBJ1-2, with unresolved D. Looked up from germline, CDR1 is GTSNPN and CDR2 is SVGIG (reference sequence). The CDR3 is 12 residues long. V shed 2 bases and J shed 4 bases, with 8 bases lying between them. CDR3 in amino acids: CAWSLGSYGYTF. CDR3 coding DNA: TGTGCCTGGAGTTTGGGTAGCTATGGCTACACCTTC.

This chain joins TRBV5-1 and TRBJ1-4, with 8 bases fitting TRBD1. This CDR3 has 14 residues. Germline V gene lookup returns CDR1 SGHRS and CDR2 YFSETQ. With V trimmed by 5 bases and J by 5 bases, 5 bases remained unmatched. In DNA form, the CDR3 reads TGCGCCAGCAGTTGGGACAGGATAAATGAAAAACTGTTTTTT. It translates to CASSWDRINEKLFF.

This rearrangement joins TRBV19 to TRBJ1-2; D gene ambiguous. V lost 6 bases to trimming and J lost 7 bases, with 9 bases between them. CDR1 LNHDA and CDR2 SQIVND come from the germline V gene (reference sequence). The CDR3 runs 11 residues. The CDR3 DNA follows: TGTGCCAGTAGCATGCGGTTTGGCTACACCTTC. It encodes CASSMRFGYTF.

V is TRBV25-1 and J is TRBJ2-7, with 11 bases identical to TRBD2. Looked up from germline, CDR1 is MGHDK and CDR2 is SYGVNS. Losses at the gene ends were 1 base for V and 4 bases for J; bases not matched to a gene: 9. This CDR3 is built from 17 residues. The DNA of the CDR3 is TGTGCCAGCAGTGAATCCCTCATAGCGGGAGGGGAATACGAGCAGTACTTC. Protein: CASSESLIAGGEYEQYF.

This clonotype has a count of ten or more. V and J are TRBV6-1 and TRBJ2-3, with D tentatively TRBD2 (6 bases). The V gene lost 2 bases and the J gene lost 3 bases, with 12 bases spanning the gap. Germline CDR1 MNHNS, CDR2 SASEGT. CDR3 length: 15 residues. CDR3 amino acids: CASSENPGSTDTQYF. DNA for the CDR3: TGTGCCAGCAGTGAAAACCCCGGGAGTACAGATACGCAGTATTTT.

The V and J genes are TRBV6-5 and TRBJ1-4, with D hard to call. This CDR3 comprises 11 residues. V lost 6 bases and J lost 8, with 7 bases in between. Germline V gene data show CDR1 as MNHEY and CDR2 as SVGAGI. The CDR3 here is CASRSDEKLFF. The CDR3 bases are TGTGCCAGCAGATCGGACGAAAAACTGTTTTTT.

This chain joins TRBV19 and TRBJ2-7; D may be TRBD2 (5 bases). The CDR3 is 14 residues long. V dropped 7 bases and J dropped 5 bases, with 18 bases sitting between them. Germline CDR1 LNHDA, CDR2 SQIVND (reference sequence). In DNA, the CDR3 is TGTGCCAGTACTCGGGAACACGGGATGAACGAGCAGTACTTC. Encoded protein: CASTREHGMNEQYF.

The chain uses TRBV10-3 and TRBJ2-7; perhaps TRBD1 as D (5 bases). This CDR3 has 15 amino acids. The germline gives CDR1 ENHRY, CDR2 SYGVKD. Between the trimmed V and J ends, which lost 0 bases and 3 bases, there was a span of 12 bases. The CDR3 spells CAISESSGSFYEQYF. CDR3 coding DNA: TGTGCCATCAGTGAGTCGTCAGGGTCTTTCTACGAGCAGTACTTC.

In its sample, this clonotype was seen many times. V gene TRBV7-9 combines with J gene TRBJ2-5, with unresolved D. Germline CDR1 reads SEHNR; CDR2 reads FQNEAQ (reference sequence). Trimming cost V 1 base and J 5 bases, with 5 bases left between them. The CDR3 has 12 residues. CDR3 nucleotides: TGTGCCAGCAGCTTAGAACCGGAGACCCAGTACTTC. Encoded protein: CASSLEPETQYF.

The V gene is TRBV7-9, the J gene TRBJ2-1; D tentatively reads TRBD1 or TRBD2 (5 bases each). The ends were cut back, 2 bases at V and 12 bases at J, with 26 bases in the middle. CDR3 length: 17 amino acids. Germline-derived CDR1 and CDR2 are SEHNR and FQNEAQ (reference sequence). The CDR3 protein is CASSLRSRGTFTDTQFF. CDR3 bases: TGTGCCAGCAGCTTAAGGTCGAGGGGCACATTCACAGATACGCAGTTCTTC.

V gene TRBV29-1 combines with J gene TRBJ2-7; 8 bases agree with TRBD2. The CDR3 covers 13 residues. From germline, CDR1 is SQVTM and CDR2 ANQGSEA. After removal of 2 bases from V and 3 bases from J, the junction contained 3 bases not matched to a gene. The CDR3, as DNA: TGCAGCGTTGAACTAGCGGGCGTCTACGAGCAGTACTTC. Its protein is CSVELAGVYEQYF.